The next 13 T cell receptor beta chains were all read from a single sample in a study of blood T cell repertoires in COVID-19. Profiled with immunoSEQ multiplex PCR; TCRdb holds only in-frame clones, not every one. Found here are around 250,000 clones, 85% to 90% of them singletons; the top ten hold around 15%. Sample: PBMCs or T cells enriched from blood (not recorded which). The receptors stem from a man younger than 30 who had recovered from COVID-19.

The chain employs TRBV28 and TRBJ1-5; unclear D gene. The CDR3 is 14 amino acids. CDR1 MDHEN and CDR2 SYDVKM come from the germline V gene. The ends were cut back, 6 bases at V and 0 bases at J, with 9 bases in the middle. DNA for the CDR3: TGTGCCAGCAGGAAAAACTATAGCAATCAGCCCCAGCATTTT. Its protein is CASRKNYSNQPQHF.

J is TRBJ1-6 and V is TRBV7-2; D is undetermined. Between the trimmed V and J ends, which lost 3 bases and 5 bases, there was a span of 2 bases. The CDR3 covers 12 residues. Per the germline V gene, CDR1 is SGHTA and CDR2 is FQGNSA. This chain's CDR3 is CASSFNNSPLHF. CDR3 in DNA: TGTGCCAGCAGCTTCAATAATTCACCCCTCCACTTT.

Comments on this clone: The missing conserved phenylalanine or tryptophan at the end of this CDR3 makes a read error likely. No DNA is shown, since the ends of the CDR3 on it are uncertain; the CDR3 is the one TCRdb lists. The chain uses TRBV3-1 (or the pseudogene TRBV3-2) and TRBJ1-4; the table names TRBD1, a call not compared with the DNA. Inclusive of both ends, the CDR3 amounts to 12 amino acids. Germline assignment: CDR1 LGHDT and CDR2 YNNKEL (reference sequence). CDR3 region: CASSQGTGGSQV.

This chain links TRBV2 with TRBJ1-2; 9 bases line up with TRBD1. The CDR3 totals 14 residues. V shed 4 bases, J shed 4 bases, and the junction held 4 bases outside the gene matches. Per the germline V gene, CDR1 is SNHLY and CDR2 is FYNNEI. The CDR3, as DNA: TGTGCCAGCAGTGGAACAGGGGGCGTCTATGGCTACACCTTC. This translates into CASSGTGGVYGYTF.

This chain uses TRBV19 with TRBJ1-6; 7 bases are shared with TRBD1. This CDR3 has 15 amino acids. Germline V gene sequence: CDR1 LNHDA, CDR2 SQIVND (reference sequence). The junction had 7 bases not matched to a gene; V was cut back by 3 bases and J by 8 bases. CDR3: CASSMRRQGHSPLHF. The CDR3 DNA sequence: TGTGCCAGTAGTATGCGTCGACAGGGACATTCACCCCTCCACTTT.

This clone has only a few counts. The gene calls are TRBV15 and TRBJ1-4, with D possibly being TRBD1 (5 bases). The V end was cut by 5 bases, the J end by 2 bases, with 9 bases between. The CDR3 totals 14 residues. Per the germline V gene, CDR1 is LNHNV and CDR2 is YYDKDF (reference sequence). CDR3 sequence: CATSQGHTNEKLFF. CDR3 in DNA: TGTGCCACCAGCCAGGGCCATACTAATGAAAAACTGTTTTTT.

Concerning this clone itself: Compared with germline, one end of the junction differs, possibly owing to a read error. Other DNA sequences in the sample encode the same CDR3. This chain connects TRBV24-1 to TRBJ2-5, with 11 bases matching TRBD1. This CDR3 region has 14 residues. Germline CDR1 reads KGHDR; CDR2 reads SFDVKD. The DNA for the CDR3 is TGTGCCACCAGTGACACCGGGACAGGGGGGACCCAATACTTC. Protein sequence: CATSDTGTGGTQYF.

The table lists this clone with a count of one. The V gene is TRBV5-1, the J gene TRBJ2-1, with 11 bases lining up with TRBD2. The CDR3 has 15 amino acids. Losses at the gene ends were 3 bases for V and 4 bases for J; bases not matched to a gene: 3. The germline CDR1 and CDR2 sequences are SGHRS and YFSETQ. This CDR3 reads CASSSGTSGYNEQFF. CDR3 nucleotides: TGCGCCAGCAGCTCCGGGACTAGCGGATACAATGAGCAGTTCTTC. The full variable domain, its missing parts supplied by reference TRBV5-1 and TRBJ2-1, is KAGVTQTPRYLIKTRGQQVTLSCSPISGHRSVSWYQQTPGQGLQFLFEYFSETQRNKGNFPGRFSGRQFSNSRSEMNVSTLELGDSALYLCASSSGTSGYNEQFFGPGTRLTVL.

This chain connects TRBV5-1 to TRBJ2-1; 9 bases align to TRBD1. V lost 7 bases, J lost 3 bases, and 8 bases stayed unmatched. CDR1 and CDR2 (germline): SGHRS, YFSETQ. This CDR3 contains 15 residues. For the CDR3, the DNA is TGCGCCAGCGCCTGGGGGGACAGGGACTACAATGAGCAGTTCTTC. It is translated as CASAWGDRDYNEQFF.

The chain combines TRBV18 with TRBJ1-1; 8 bases fit TRBD1. Looked up from germline, CDR1 is KGHSH and CDR2 is LQKENI. J lost 2 bases, V lost 7 bases, and 3 bases had no gene match. The CDR3 is 13 residues long. CDR3 nucleotides: TGTGCCAGCTTGACAGGGGAAAACACTGAAGCTTTCTTT. It is translated as CASLTGENTEAFF. The full variable domain, with the rest looked up from reference TRBV18 and TRBJ1-1, is NAGVMQNPRHLVRRRGQEARLRCSPMKGHSHVYWYRQLPEEGLKFMVYLQKENIIDESGMPKERFSAEFPKEGPSILRIQQVVRGDSAAYFCASLTGENTEAFFGQGTRLTVV.

The rearrangement links TRBV11-3 to TRBJ2-7; D may be TRBD2 (6 bases). Germline CDR1 SGHNT, CDR2 YENEEA. The CDR3 has 14 amino acids. With 5 bases removed from V and 7 bases from J, the gap between germline ends came to 18 bases. CDR3 sequence reads: CASSASESPGEQYF. The CDR3 DNA reads as TGTGCCAGCAGCGCTAGCGAGTCTCCAGGAGAGCAGTACTTC. The full variable domain, in which reference TRBV11-3 and TRBJ2-7 provide the parts outside the CDR3, is EAGVVQSPRYKIIEKKQPVAFWCNPISGHNTLYWYLQNLGQGPELLIRYENEEAVDDSQLPKDRFSAERLKGVDSTLKIQPAELGDSAVYLCASSASESPGEQYFGPGTRLTVT.

The V gene is TRBV4-1, the J gene TRBJ2-3, with TRBD2 matching 7 bases. V shed 0 bases and J 1 base; nucleotides not matched to a gene: 10. CDR1 and CDR2 from the germline V gene are MGHRA and YSYEKL. The CDR3 totals 18 residues. The chain's CDR3 is CASSQERRGGRRTDTQYF. The DNA for the CDR3 is TGCGCCAGCAGCCAAGAGCGGCGCGGGGGAAGGCGCACAGATACGCAGTATTTT.

This clone was seen only once. The rearrangement uses TRBV7-6 and TRBJ2-7; a possible D gene is TRBD1 (5 bases). The ends were cut back, 5 bases at V and 2 bases at J, with 13 bases in the middle. CDR3 length: 14 residues. Germline V lookup: CDR1 SGHVS, CDR2 FNYEAQ. The CDR3 coding sequence is TGTGCCAGCAGCCCGATGGGGCTCGCCTACGAGCAGTACTTC. Its protein is CASSPMGLAYEQYF.